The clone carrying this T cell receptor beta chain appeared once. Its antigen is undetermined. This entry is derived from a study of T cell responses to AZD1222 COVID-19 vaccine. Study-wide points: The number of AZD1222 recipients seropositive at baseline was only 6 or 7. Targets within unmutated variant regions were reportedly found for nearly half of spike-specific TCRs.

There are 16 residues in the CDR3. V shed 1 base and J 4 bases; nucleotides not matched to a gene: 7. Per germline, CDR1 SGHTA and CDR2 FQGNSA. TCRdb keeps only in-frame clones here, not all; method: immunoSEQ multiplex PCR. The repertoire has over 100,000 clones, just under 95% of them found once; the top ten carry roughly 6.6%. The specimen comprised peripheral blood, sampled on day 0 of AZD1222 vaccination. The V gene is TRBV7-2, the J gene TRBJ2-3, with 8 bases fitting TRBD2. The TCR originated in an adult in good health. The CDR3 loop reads CASSLDLGTRPDTQYF. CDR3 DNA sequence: TGTGCCAGCAGCTTAGACCTCGGGACTAGGCCAGATACGCAGTATTTT.